The present entry profiles one T cell receptor (beta chain) with its context. The data were taken from a study of blood T cell repertoires in COVID-19. About the study: From the United States, Italy and Spain came samples of acute and convalescent COVID-19. Sample material is recorded as cDNA or gDNA derived from T cells, B-cell-depleted T cells, or PBMCs.

In the study's own analysis: Estimates of nucleated cell counts were drawn from the amplification of reference gene primers. Data came from immunoSEQ multiplex PCR; TCRdb stores just in-frame clones and leaves some out. The DNA was the basis for D and trimming; V, J and clone size are from that table. The sample lists around 140,000 clones; about nine tenths were seen once. Trimming took 2 bases from V and 2 from J, leaving 13 bases between them. Germline V gene lookup returns CDR1 LNHDA and CDR2 SQIVND (reference sequence). The CDR3 runs 16 residues. The V call is TRBV19, the J call TRBJ1-5, with D possibly matching TRBD1 (5 bases). The receptor was isolated from a human donor in a cohort sampled during active COVID-19. The source material was peripheral blood. The CDR3 here is CASSIWGGPGNQPQHF. For the CDR3, the DNA is TGTGCCAGTAGTATATGGGGCGGTCCGGGCAATCAGCCCCAGCATTTT.